A single sample gave rise to the 9 T cell receptor beta chains below, sequenced in a study of blood T cell repertoires in COVID-19. Data came from immunoSEQ multiplex PCR; TCRdb stores just in-frame clones and leaves some out. The sample has under 300,000 clones, 85% to 95% seen once; the top ten hold approximately 0.8%. The sample taken for sequencing was peripheral blood. The receptors were sampled from a man aged 25-40 years with COVID-19, enrolled during active disease.

The chain is built from TRBV5-1 and TRBJ1-2, with a tentative D call TRBD1 (5 bases). In germline, CDR1 is SGHRS, CDR2 YFSETQ. The CDR3 totals 12 residues. Trimming shortened V by 4 bases and J by 2 bases, and 6 bases separated the two germline ends. This chain's CDR3 is CASSAGNYGYTF. CDR3 coding DNA: TGCGCCAGCAGCGCAGGGAACTATGGCTACACCTTC.

This clone has just a few counts. The chain is built from TRBV10-1 and TRBJ2-7; weak D call: TRBD2 (6 bases). Trimming removed 6 bases at V and 3 bases at J, with 21 bases between. The CDR3 loop spans 16 amino acids. Germline CDR1 reads WNHNN; CDR2 reads SYGVQD (reference sequence). CDR3 in amino acids: CASSHNPGLPNYEQYF. Written as DNA, the CDR3 is TGCGCCAGCAGCCATAATCCGGGACTGCCTAACTACGAGCAGTACTTC.

The chain employs TRBV19 and TRBJ1-2; D might be TRBD1 (5 bases). The CDR3 length is 12 residues. Germline-derived CDR1 and CDR2 are LNHDA and SQIVND (reference sequence). Trimming took off 4 bases at V and 5 bases at J, with 8 bases between the two ends. The CDR3 sequence: CASSTTAYGYTF. The CDR3 DNA reads as TGTGCCAGTAGTACGACAGCTTATGGCTACACCTTC.

The CDR3 is CASSLATSRDPQFAQHF. The DNA of the CDR3 is TGTGCCAGCAGCTTAGCTACTAGCCGGGACCCCCAATTCGCTCAACATTTT. The rearrangement uses TRBV5-6 and TRBJ1-5; possibly TRBD1 for D (5 bases). Germline V gives CDR1 SGHDT, CDR2 YYEEEE. CDR3 length equals 17 residues. V lost 2 bases and J 16 bases, leaving 31 bases between the germline ends.

J is TRBJ1-1 and V is TRBV6-5; tentative D call: TRBD1 (5 bases). The CDR3 contains 15 residues. With 2 bases removed from V and 2 bases from J, the gap between germline ends came to 12 bases. Germline V gene sequence: CDR1 MNHEY, CDR2 SVGAGI. The CDR3 region is CASSYGAGGNTEAFF. The CDR3 DNA reads TGTGCCAGCAGTTACGGGGCCGGGGGTAACACTGAAGCTTTCTTT.

The J gene is TRBJ2-7, the V gene TRBV5-1, with 10 bases aligning to TRBD2. This CDR3 has 15 amino acids. J was trimmed by 6 bases and V by 4 bases; bases with no gene match: 10. The V gene's germline CDR1 is SGHRS and CDR2 YFSETQ. The CDR3 region has the DNA TGCGCCAGCAGCCCCTCCGGGACTAGCGTCGGCGAGCAGTACTTC. This sequence encodes CASSPSGTSVGEQYF.

Regarding this clone: The same CDR3 can be traced to other DNA sequences in this sample. The CDR3 loop is CASSLAQNTEAFF. In nucleotides, the CDR3 is TGCGCCAGCAGTTTAGCTCAGAACACTGAAGCTTTCTTT. This chain uses TRBV5-1 with TRBJ1-1, with no clear D. V lost 5 bases and J lost 1, with 9 bases in between. Germline V gene data show CDR1 as SGHRS and CDR2 as YFSETQ. The CDR3 is made up of 13 amino acids. Drawing the rest from reference TRBV5-1 and TRBJ1-1, the complete variable domain is KAGVTQTPRYLIKTRGQQVTLSCSPISGHRSVSWYQQTPGQGLQFLFEYFSETQRNKGNFPGRFSGRQFSNSRSEMNVSTLELGDSALYLCASSLAQNTEAFFGQGTRLTVV.

CDR3 amino acids: CASSLTGKTEAFF. CDR3 DNA sequence: TGTGCCAGCAGTCTAACGGGGAAAACTGAAGCTTTCTTT. V usage is TRBV7-3 and J usage is TRBJ1-1; no definite D call. Germline V gene sequence: CDR1 SGHTA, CDR2 FQGTGA. V lost 6 bases and J 5 bases, leaving 13 bases between the germline ends. CDR3 length: 13 amino acids.

The chain joins TRBV19 to TRBJ2-7; 7 bases agree with TRBD2. This CDR3 is 14 amino acids long. V trimming: 3 bases; J trimming: 3 bases; junction bases outside the gene matches: 5. Germline V gene lookup returns CDR1 LNHDA and CDR2 SQIVND (reference sequence). This CDR3 is CASSMSRDYYEQYF. The CDR3 nucleotides are TGTGCCAGTAGTATGTCCAGGGACTACTACGAGCAGTACTTC.